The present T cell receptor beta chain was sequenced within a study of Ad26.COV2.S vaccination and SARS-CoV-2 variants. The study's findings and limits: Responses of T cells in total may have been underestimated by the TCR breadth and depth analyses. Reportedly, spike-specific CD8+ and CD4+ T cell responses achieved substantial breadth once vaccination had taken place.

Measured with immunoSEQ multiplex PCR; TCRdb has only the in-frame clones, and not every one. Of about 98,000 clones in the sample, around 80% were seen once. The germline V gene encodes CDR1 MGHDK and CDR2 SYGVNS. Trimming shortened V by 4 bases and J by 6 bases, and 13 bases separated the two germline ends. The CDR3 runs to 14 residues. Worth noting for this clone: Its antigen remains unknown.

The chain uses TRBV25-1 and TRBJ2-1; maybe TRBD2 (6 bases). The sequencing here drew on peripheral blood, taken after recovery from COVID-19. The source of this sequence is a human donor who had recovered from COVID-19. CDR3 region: CASSAGLSANEQFF. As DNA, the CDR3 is TGTGCCAGCAGTGCAGGACTATCCGCCAATGAGCAGTTCTTC.